The 3 T cell receptor beta chains listed next were all sequenced from one sample in a study of CD8 T cells in ankylosing spondylitis. Using its own MiXCR run on the 5' RACE reads, TCRdb lists one record per CDR3 protein. The table lists approximately 340,000 distinct CDR3 sequences, roughly 15% of them singletons, with about 1% in the top ten. Sequenced sample: blood, either unsorted or a sorted T cell fraction (not recorded which). The receptors were sampled from a male donor with ankylosing spondylitis or in good health (not recorded which).

The chain joins TRBV18 to TRBJ2-5; D gene unclear. V lost 2 bases, J lost 4 bases, and 5 bases lay in between. The CDR3 is 12 amino acids. In germline, CDR1 is KGHSH, CDR2 LQKENI. CDR3 DNA: TGTGCCAGCTCACCATTAGGAGAGACCCAGTACTTC. It is translated as CASSPLGETQYF. The whole variable domain, remainder taken from reference TRBV18 and TRBJ2-5, is NAGVMQNPRHLVRRRGQEARLRCSPMKGHSHVYWYRQLPEEGLKFMVYLQKENIIDESGMPKERFSAEFPKEGPSILRIQQVVRGDSAAYFCASSPLGETQYFGPGTRLLVL.

The sample holds a few counts of this clonotype. The CDR3 nucleotides read TGCAGTGCTAGAGAGACAGGGCTGGGTGAGCAGTTCTTC. Its translation: CSARETGLGEQFF. This chain links TRBV20-1 with TRBJ2-1; TRBD1 matches 7 bases. V shed 0 bases and J 9 bases; nucleotides not matched to a gene: 5. Germline V lookup: CDR1 DFQATT, CDR2 SNEGSKA (reference sequence). The CDR3 extends over 13 amino acids.

This clonotype occurred a few times. The chain uses TRBV6-1 and TRBJ2-3; unclear D gene. Germline values: CDR1 MNHNS, CDR2 SASEGT. V was trimmed by 5 bases and J by 0 bases, leaving 9 bases between them. This CDR3 region has 14 residues. CDR3 in DNA: TGTGCCAGCAGTCGCGGATCTAGCACAGATACGCAGTATTTT. Its protein product is CASSRGSSTDTQYF.